This T cell receptor beta chain is drawn from a study of ipilimumab plus nivolumab after autologous stem cell transplantation. Study overall: Patients received a median of roughly 5 ipilimumab and 8 or 9 nivolumab doses. Myeloma patients were high-risk transplant-naive or relapsed within 3 years of first autologous transplant. Overall study results and limits: Authors suggest TCR repertoire, Treg phenotype and gut microbiota support further study.

Through week 26, nivolumab 3 mg/kg IV was given weeks 1, 4, 7, 10, then biweekly. Produced via immunoSEQ multiplex PCR; TCRdb's table is partial and in-frame only. The sample holds about 43,000 clones, around nine tenths seen once. Remarks on this clone: Its target is unknown.

This CDR3 spans 13 amino acids. Germline CDR1 reads LNHNV; CDR2 reads YYDKDF (reference sequence). V shed 9 bases, J shed 3 bases, and the junction held 2 bases outside the gene matches. The sequencing here drew on PBMCs, taken in a trial of ipilimumab plus nivolumab as post-transplant consolidation. The TCR originated in a male donor with multiple myeloma. The chain has TRBV15 and TRBJ2-3; 11 bases fit TRBD2. CDR3 amino acids: CATLAGGTDTQYF. The DNA of the CDR3 is TGTGCCACTCTAGCGGGGGGTACAGATACGCAGTATTTT.